This TCR beta chain was sequenced during a study of PD-1 blockade in classical Hodgkin lymphoma. The time point is: cycle 4 day 1 (C4D1), after more than five weeks of nivolumab. Every patient experienced relapse after autologous stem cell transplantation, and brentuximab vedotin exposure varied. Clones were read by immunoSEQ multiplex PCR, and TCRdb kept only the in-frame ones, dropping some. This table holds about 20,000 clones, approximately 80% found once. In germline, CDR1 is SSHAT, CDR2 FNYEAQ (reference sequence). Trimming removed 1 base at V and 2 bases at J, with 9 bases between. The CDR3 spans 14 residues.

The source of this sequence is a human donor with classical Hodgkin lymphoma. The chain joins TRBV7-7 to TRBJ2-7; D remains unclear. The specimen was peripheral blood mononuclear cells (PBMCs), collected before the fourth cycle of nivolumab. CDR3 in DNA: TGTGCCAGCAGCTTAGAATACGGAACCTACGAGCAGTACTTC. Its translation: CASSLEYGTYEQYF.